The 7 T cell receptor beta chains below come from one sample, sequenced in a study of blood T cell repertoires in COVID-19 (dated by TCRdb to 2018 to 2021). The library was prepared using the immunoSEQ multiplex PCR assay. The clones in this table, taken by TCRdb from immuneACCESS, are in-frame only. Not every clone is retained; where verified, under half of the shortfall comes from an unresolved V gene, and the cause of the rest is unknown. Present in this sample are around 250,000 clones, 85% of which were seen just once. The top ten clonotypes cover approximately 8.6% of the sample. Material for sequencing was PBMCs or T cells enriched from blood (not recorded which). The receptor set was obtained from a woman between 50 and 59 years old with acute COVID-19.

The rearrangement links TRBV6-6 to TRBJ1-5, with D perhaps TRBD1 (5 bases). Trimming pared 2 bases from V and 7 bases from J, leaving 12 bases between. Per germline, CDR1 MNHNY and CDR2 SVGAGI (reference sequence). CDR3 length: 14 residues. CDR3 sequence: CASSYGASRQPQHF. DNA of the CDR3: TGTGCCAGCAGTTACGGGGCTTCAAGGCAGCCCCAGCATTTT.

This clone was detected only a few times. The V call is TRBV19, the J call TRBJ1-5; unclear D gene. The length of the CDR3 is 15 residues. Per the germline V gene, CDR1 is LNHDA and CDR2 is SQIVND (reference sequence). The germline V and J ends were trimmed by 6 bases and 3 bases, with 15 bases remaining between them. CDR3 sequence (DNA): TGTGCCAGTAGCTCCACCCCCAGTCTCAATCAGCCCCAGCATTTT. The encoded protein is CASSSTPSLNQPQHF.

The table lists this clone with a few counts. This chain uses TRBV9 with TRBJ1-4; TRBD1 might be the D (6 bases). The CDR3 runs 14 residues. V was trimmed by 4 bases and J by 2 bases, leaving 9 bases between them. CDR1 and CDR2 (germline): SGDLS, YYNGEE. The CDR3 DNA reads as TGTGCCAGCAGCAGACAGGTTACTAATGAAAAACTGTTTTTT. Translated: CASSRQVTNEKLFF.

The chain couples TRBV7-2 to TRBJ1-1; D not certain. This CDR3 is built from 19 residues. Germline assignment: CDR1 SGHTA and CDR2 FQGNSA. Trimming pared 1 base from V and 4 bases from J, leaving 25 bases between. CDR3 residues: CASSLVFGDRLSMGTEAFF. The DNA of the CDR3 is TGTGCCAGCAGCTTAGTTTTTGGTGACCGACTTTCCATGGGCACTGAAGCTTTCTTT.

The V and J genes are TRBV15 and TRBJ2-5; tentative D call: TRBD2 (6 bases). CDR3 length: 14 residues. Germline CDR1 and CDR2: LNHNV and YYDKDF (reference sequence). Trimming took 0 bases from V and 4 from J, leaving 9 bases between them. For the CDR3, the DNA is TGTGCCACCAGCAGAGATAACGGGGGAGAGACCCAGTACTTC. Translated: CATSRDNGGETQYF. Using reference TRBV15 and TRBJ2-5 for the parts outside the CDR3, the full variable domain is DAMVIQNPRYQVTQFGKPVTLSCSQTLNHNVMYWYQQKSSQAPKLLFHYYDKDFNNEADTPDNFQSRRPNTSFCFLDIRSPGLGDTAMYLCATSRDNGGETQYFGPGTRLLVL.

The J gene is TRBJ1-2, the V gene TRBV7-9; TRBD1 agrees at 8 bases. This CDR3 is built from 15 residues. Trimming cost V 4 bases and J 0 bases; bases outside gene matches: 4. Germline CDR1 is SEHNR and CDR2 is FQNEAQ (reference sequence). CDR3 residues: CASSSTGGANYGYTF. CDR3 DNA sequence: TGTGCCAGCAGCTCAACAGGGGGAGCTAACTATGGCTACACCTTC. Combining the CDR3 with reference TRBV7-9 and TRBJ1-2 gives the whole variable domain DTGVSQNPRHKITKRGQNVTFRCDPISEHNRLYWYRQTLGQGPEFLTYFQNEAQLEKSRLLSDRFSAERPKGSFSTLEIQRTEQGDSAMYLCASSSTGGANYGYTFGSGTRLTVV.

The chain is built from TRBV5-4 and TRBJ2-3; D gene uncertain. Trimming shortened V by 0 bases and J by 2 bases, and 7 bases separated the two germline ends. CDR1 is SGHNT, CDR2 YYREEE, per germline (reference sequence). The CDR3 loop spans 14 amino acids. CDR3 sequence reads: CASSLGPHTDTQYF. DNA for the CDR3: TGTGCCAGCAGCTTGGGGCCGCACACAGATACGCAGTATTTT.